The 27 T cell receptor beta chains in this list originate from one sample, sequenced in a study of OX40 agonist ivuxolimab in advanced cancers. Sequencing used immunoSEQ multiplex PCR; TCRdb keeps in-frame clones, though not all of them. The sample lists 90,000 or so clones; around nine tenths were seen once. Sequencing used CD4+ or CD8+ T cells sorted from blood, obtained in a trial of the OX40 agonist ivuxolimab. The origin of the receptors is an adult with an advanced solid tumor such as melanoma, head and neck, liver or kidney cancer.

The rearrangement joins TRBV10-2 to TRBJ1-5; D perhaps matches TRBD1 (5 bases). The CDR3 length is 14 residues. With 7 bases removed from V and 3 bases from J, the gap between germline ends came to 13 bases. Germline CDR1 is WSHSY and CDR2 is SAAADI. Here the CDR3 DNA reads TGCGCCAGCAAAAGCTGGACACCCAATCAGCCCCAGCATTTT. This translates into CASKSWTPNQPQHF.

This chain links TRBV7-9 with TRBJ2-3, with TRBD2 identical over 7 bases. This CDR3 spans 16 amino acids. Losses at the gene ends were 2 bases for V and 1 base for J; bases not matched to a gene: 6. Germline values: CDR1 SEHNR, CDR2 FQNEAQ (reference sequence). The CDR3 here is CASSLLGLAGTDTQYF. In nucleotides, the CDR3 is TGTGCCAGCAGCTTACTGGGGCTAGCGGGCACAGATACGCAGTATTTT.

The chain joins TRBV5-1 to TRBJ1-1; 9 bases fit TRBD1. Germline CDR1 is SGHRS and CDR2 is YFSETQ. The CDR3 spans 14 residues. The V gene end was trimmed by 4 bases and the J gene end by 5 bases; junction bases not matched to a gene: 6. The CDR3 spells CASSLGQGRTEAFF. DNA of the CDR3: TGCGCCAGCAGCCTGGGACAGGGACGAACTGAAGCTTTCTTT.

The chain has TRBV18 and TRBJ2-1; 11 bases are shared with TRBD1. Trimming at V came to 3 bases and at J to 3 bases, leaving 1 base not matched to a gene. Germline lookup yields CDR1 KGHSH and CDR2 LQKENI. The CDR3 is 15 residues long. As DNA, the CDR3 is TGTGCCAGCTCACCCGGGACAGGGGGCTACAATGAGCAGTTCTTC. As protein: CASSPGTGGYNEQFF.

This rearrangement joins TRBV28 to TRBJ1-2; D is ambiguous. CDR1 and CDR2 (germline): MDHEN, SYDVKM. V lost 6 bases to trimming and J lost 5 bases, with 16 bases between them. The CDR3 contains 14 residues. CDR3 DNA: TGTGCCAGCAGCAGGACGAGGACCTGGTATGGCTACACCTTC. Translating gives CASSRTRTWYGYTF.

The chain combines TRBV28 with TRBJ2-3, with a possible D match to TRBD1 (6 bases). This CDR3 contains 13 residues. Germline V gives CDR1 MDHEN, CDR2 SYDVKM. V was cut by 6 bases and J by 3 bases, with 10 bases left in between. Written as DNA, the CDR3 is TGTGCCAGCAGATTACAGGGTACAGATACGCAGTATTTT. Protein: CASRLQGTDTQYF.

The CDR3, as DNA: TGTGCCTGGGGCCTCGGAAACACCATATATTTT. Translated: CAWGLGNTIYF. The chain combines TRBV30 with TRBJ1-3; D is undetermined. The germline V gene encodes CDR1 GTSNPN and CDR2 SVGIG (reference sequence). CDR3 length: 11 residues. The ends were cut back, 5 bases at V and 4 bases at J, with 6 bases in the middle.

This clone was seen only once. The rearrangement links TRBV2 to TRBJ2-5; 7 nucleotides agree with TRBD2. The junction had 6 bases not matched to a gene; V was cut back by 5 bases and J by 0 bases. This CDR3 contains 15 residues. Looked up from germline, CDR1 is SNHLY and CDR2 is FYNNEI. DNA of the CDR3: TGTGCCAGCAGTCGCTACGGGAGGAACCAAGAGACCCAGTACTTC. This gives the protein CASSRYGRNQETQYF. Looking up the rest from reference TRBV2 and TRBJ2-5 gives the full variable domain: EPEVTQTPSHQVTQMGQEVILRCVPISNHLYFYWYRQILGQKVEFLVSFYNNEISEKSEIFDDQFSVERPDGSNFTLKIRSTKLEDSAMYFCASSRYGRNQETQYFGPGTRLLVL.

The rearrangement uses TRBV27 and TRBJ1-6, with D hard to call. This CDR3 has 11 amino acids. CDR1 is MNHEY and CDR2 is SMNVEV in the germline V gene (reference sequence). V was pared by 11 bases and J by 6 bases, with 8 bases between. CDR3 in DNA: TGTGCCCAGCGGGGTAATTCACCCCTCCACTTT. It yields the protein CAQRGNSPLHF.

Remarks on this clone: Compared with germline, one end of the junction differs, possibly owing to a read error. The chain carries TRBV7-7 and TRBJ2-2; 10 bases match TRBD1. This CDR3 has 17 amino acids. Germline V CDR1 and CDR2: SSHAT, FNYEAQ (reference sequence). CDR3 residues: CASSAGTGVMGTGELFF. Written as DNA, the CDR3 is TGTGCTAGCAGCGCCGGGACAGGGGTAATGGGCACCGGGGAGCTGTTTTTT.

The gene calls are TRBV28 and TRBJ2-7; D is undetermined. Between the trimmed V and J ends, which lost 0 bases and 8 bases, there was a span of 14 bases. There are 14 residues in the CDR3. Per germline, CDR1 MDHEN and CDR2 SYDVKM. CDR3 loop: CASSLWTVQMQQYF. The DNA for the CDR3 is TGTGCCAGCAGTTTATGGACCGTCCAGATGCAGCAGTACTTC.

The CDR3 loop is CASSTRTKYYEQYF. The DNA of the CDR3 is TGTGCCAGCAGCACCAGGACTAAATACTACGAGCAGTACTTC. The rearrangement uses TRBV5-6 and TRBJ2-7; possibly TRBD2 for D (6 bases). With 4 bases removed from V and 3 bases from J, the gap between germline ends came to 14 bases. Germline CDR1 and CDR2: SGHDT and YYEEEE. The CDR3 consists of 14 residues.

This clone was recorded a few times. The gene calls are TRBV5-1 and TRBJ1-1; D is undetermined. V lost 2 bases and J 4 bases, leaving 9 bases between the germline ends. The CDR3 covers 13 residues. Germline V gene data show CDR1 as SGHRS and CDR2 as YFSETQ. CDR3 loop: CASSFGDGTEAFF. DNA for the CDR3: TGCGCCAGCAGCTTCGGGGATGGCACTGAAGCTTTCTTT.

This sequence joins TRBV28 and TRBJ2-1, with 10 bases aligning to TRBD2. V was clipped by 6 bases and J by 7 bases; unmatched bases: 12. CDR3 size: 16 residues. Germline assignment: CDR1 MDHEN and CDR2 SYDVKM. CDR3 amino acids: CASSPTSGQGMNEQFF. As DNA, the CDR3 is TGTGCCAGCAGCCCGACTAGCGGGCAAGGCATGAATGAGCAGTTCTTC.

This clone is a singleton in its sample. The chain has TRBV30 and TRBJ1-2; weak D call: TRBD1 (6 bases). The CDR3 length is 15 residues. V lost 3 bases, J lost 4 bases, and 18 bases lay in between. Germline CDR1 reads GTSNPN; CDR2 reads SVGIG (reference sequence). In nucleotides, the CDR3 is TGTGCCTGGAGCGCCTCCAGCAGGGGAACCTATGGCTACACCTTC. The encoded protein is CAWSASSRGTYGYTF.

This clone was seen only once. The rearrangement joins TRBV30 to TRBJ2-7; 14 bases are a match to TRBD2. Trimming took 3 bases from V and 1 from J; bases not matched to a gene: 2. The CDR3 is 15 residues long. The germline gives CDR1 GTSNPN, CDR2 SVGIG (reference sequence). CDR3 in amino acids: CAWRRLAGGSYEQYF. The DNA for the CDR3 is TGTGCCTGGAGGCGACTAGCGGGAGGGTCCTACGAGCAGTACTTC.

The CDR3 loop is CASSFSDRLNQPQHF. The CDR3 DNA reads TGCGCCAGCAGCTTTTCTGACAGGCTCAATCAGCCCCAGCATTTT. The rearrangement links TRBV5-1 to TRBJ1-5, with D perhaps matching TRBD1 (6 bases). Germline loops: CDR1 SGHRS, CDR2 YFSETQ. The CDR3 covers 15 residues. The V end was cut by 2 bases, the J end by 3 bases, with 12 bases between.

The rearrangement joins TRBV5-1 to TRBJ2-2, with 7 positions matching TRBD1. The length of the CDR3 is 14 residues. V gave up 2 bases and J gave up 6 bases; unmatched junction bases: 4. CDR1 is SGHRS, CDR2 YFSETQ, per germline. Here the CDR3 DNA reads TGCGCCAGCAGCTTCTCGACAGGGTCCGGGGAGCTGTTTTTT. It codes for CASSFSTGSGELFF.

The chain combines TRBV30 with TRBJ1-1; D gene ambiguous. In germline, CDR1 is GTSNPN, CDR2 SVGIG (reference sequence). This CDR3 is built from 11 residues. Trimming took off 3 bases at V and 3 bases at J, with 5 bases between the two ends. CDR3 protein: CAWRRDTEAFF. For the CDR3, the DNA is TGTGCCTGGAGGCGGGACACTGAAGCTTTCTTT. Supplemented by reference TRBV30 and TRBJ1-1, the full variable domain reads SQTIHQWPATLVQPVGSPLSLECTVEGTSNPNLYWYRQAAGRGLQLLFYSVGIGQISSEVPQNLSASRPQDRQFILSSKKLLLSDSGFYLCAWRRDTEAFFGQGTRLTVV.

The chain uses TRBV18 and TRBJ2-5; 9 bases agree with TRBD1. The germline gives CDR1 KGHSH, CDR2 LQKENI. V lost 4 bases to trimming and J lost 1 base; unmatched junction nucleotides: 4. The CDR3 is 15 amino acids. The DNA for the CDR3 is TGTGCCAGCTCACTGGGGACAGGGACCCAAGAGACCCAGTACTTC. Its protein product is CASSLGTGTQETQYF.

The chain joins TRBV10-2 to TRBJ1-1; a possible D gene is TRBD1 (5 bases). CDR1 is WSHSY and CDR2 is SAAADI in the germline V gene. The germline V and J ends were trimmed by 8 bases and 0 bases, with 13 bases remaining between them. This CDR3 region has 14 residues. The chain's CDR3 is CASSIGTVNTEAFF. The CDR3 DNA reads TGCGCCAGCTCCATCGGGACGGTGAACACTGAAGCTTTCTTT.

V gene TRBV21-1 combines with J gene TRBJ1-3; the table's D call, TRBD1, has no DNA check behind it. TRBV21-1 is a recognized pseudogene. The CDR3 loop spans 13 amino acids. The CDR3 region has the DNA TGTGCCAGCAGCCAGGGCTCTGGAAACACCATATATTTT. Protein product: CASSQGSGNTIYF.

Concerning this clone itself: Other nucleotide sequences in the sample specify the same CDR3. The chain recombines TRBV29-1 with TRBJ2-3, with 11 bases identical to TRBD2. The CDR3 covers 16 residues. The trim removed 4 bases at V and 0 bases at J, leaving 6 bases unmatched. The germline CDR1 and CDR2 sequences are SQVTM and ANQGSEA. CDR3 nucleotide sequence: TGCAGCGTTGTGGGACTAGCGGAATTTAGCACAGATACGCAGTATTTT. Translating gives CSVVGLAEFSTDTQYF.

This clone was seen a few times. The chain carries TRBV20-1 and TRBJ1-5; D is uncertain. Germline V gives CDR1 DFQATT, CDR2 SNEGSKA (reference sequence). V was shortened by 6 bases and J by 2 bases, with 5 bases between the two germline ends. The CDR3 covers 11 residues. CDR3 DNA: TGCAGTGCCCTAGGCAATCAGCCCCAGCATTTT. Protein sequence: CSALGNQPQHF.

Concerning this clone itself: Compared with germline, one end of the junction differs, possibly owing to a read error. The rearrangement links TRBV7-9 to TRBJ1-1; D call uncertain. CDR1 SEHNR and CDR2 FQNEAQ come from the germline V gene (reference sequence). The CDR3 runs 14 residues. CDR3 nucleotide sequence: TGTGTCAGCACCCGGACCGGGATGAACACTGAAGCTTTCTTT. It specifies CVSTRTGMNTEAFF.

The J gene is TRBJ1-5, the V gene TRBV5-1, with 9 bases that match TRBD1. CDR1 is SGHRS, CDR2 YFSETQ, per germline. Losses at the gene ends were 7 bases for V and 2 bases for J; bases not matched to a gene: 10. The CDR3 contains 16 residues. CDR3 DNA sequence: TGCGCCAGCCTACGGACAGGGGTCGAGGGCAATCAGCCCCAGCATTTT. Its protein is CASLRTGVEGNQPQHF.

V is TRBV19 and J is TRBJ2-1; the D gene is possibly TRBD1 (5 bases). This CDR3 spans 17 amino acids. The germline V gene encodes CDR1 LNHDA and CDR2 SQIVND (reference sequence). The V and J ends lost 3 bases and 0 bases respectively, with 15 bases between them. CDR3 nucleotides: TGTGCCAGTAGTATCCCGCCAGGGCAAAGCTCCTACAATGAGCAGTTCTTC. This encodes CASSIPPGQSSYNEQFF.